A selection of T cell receptor beta chains follows, all from one sample in a study of OX40 agonist ivuxolimab in advanced cancers. Clones were read by immunoSEQ multiplex PCR, and TCRdb kept only the in-frame ones, dropping some. Among some 50,000 clones listed, more than 80% were seen once. The specimen comprised CD4+ or CD8+ T cells sorted from blood, sampled in a trial of the OX40 agonist ivuxolimab. These receptors were taken from an adult with an advanced solid tumor such as melanoma, head and neck, liver or kidney cancer. Each CDR3 is given with its conserved first and last residue. The D gene is left open where the match is weak. A clone size is listed for some rows: how often the clone was seen (once, few, many), or a class if it is expanded.

- TRBJ1-5 TRBV5-1 - CASTLGAVYNQPQHF TGCGCCAGCACCCTCGGTGCCGTTTACAATCAGCCCCAGCATTTT
once TRBJ2-7 TRBV2 TRBD2 CATRLAGGTYEQYF TGTGCCACCCGACTAGCGGGAGGGACCTACGAGCAGTACTTC
- TRBJ1-4 TRBV5-1 - CASSVGGAGEKLFF TGCGCCAGCAGCGTGGGGGGCGCTGGTGAAAAACTGTTTTTT
- TRBJ2-7 TRBV7-2 - CASSPGGSTFYEQYF TGTGCCAGCAGCCCGGGCGGCAGTACCTTCTACGAGCAGTACTTC
- TRBJ1-1 TRBV7-3 - CASSFSSGNTEAFF TGTGCCAGCAGCTTTTCCTCAGGGAACACTGAAGCTTTCTTT
- TRBJ2-1 TRBV10-3 TRBD2 CAISVSSGYNEQFF TGTGCCATCAGTGTATCTAGCGGCTACAATGAGCAGTTCTTC
- TRBJ1-6 TRBV18 - CASSPLGVRMDSPLHF TGTGCCAGCTCACCACTGGGCGTTCGGATGGATTCACCCCTCCACTTT
- TRBJ2-3 TRBV7-6 TRBD2 CASSLGGLAGAGDTQYF TGTGCCAGCAGCTTAGGAGGACTAGCGGGGGCCGGGGATACGCAGTATTTT
- TRBJ1-4 TRBV7-2 TRBD1 CASSAGTVEKLFF TGTGCCAGCAGCGCCGGGACAGTCGAAAAACTGTTTTTT
- TRBJ2-7 TRBV7-2 TRBD2 CASSLEASGNEQYF TGTGCCAGCAGCTTAGAGGCTAGCGGGAACGAGCAGTACTTC
- TRBJ2-1 TRBV5-4 - CASSSPVGSYNEQFF TGTGCCAGCAGCTCCCCGGTAGGCTCCTACAATGAGCAGTTCTTC
- TRBJ2-5 TRBV2 TRBD2 CAQTSGQETQYF TGTGCCCAGACTAGCGGGCAAGAGACCCAGTACTTC
- TRBJ2-7 TRBV4-2 - CASSLGPTVPYEQYF TGTGCCAGCAGCTTGGGGCCCACAGTTCCCTACGAGCAGTACTTC
- TRBJ2-2 TRBV7-9 - CASSLPSLNTGELFF TGTGCCAGCAGCTTACCCAGCCTGAACACCGGGGAGCTGTTTTTT
- TRBJ2-1 TRBV5-1 TRBD2 CASSTGLAGVRGNEQFF TGCGCCAGCAGCACCGGACTAGCGGGAGTGCGGGGGAATGAGCAGTTCTTC
- TRBJ1-2 TRBV19 - CASSISAGNYGYTF TGTGCCAGTAGTATCTCGGCTGGTAACTATGGCTACACCTTC
- TRBJ2-3 TRBV10-3 TRBD1 CAISRQGATDTQYF TGTGCCATCAGTCGGCAGGGGGCCACAGATACGCAGTATTTT
- TRBJ2-5 TRBV7-8 - CASSLTSFSWETQYF TGTGCCAGCAGCTTAACTAGTTTCTCTTGGGAGACCCAGTACTTC
- TRBJ2-7 TRBV18 - CASSSSATEQYF TGTGCCAGCTCCAGCTCTGCTACCGAGCAGTACTTC
- TRBJ2-5 TRBV9 - CASSVAVEYQETQYF TGTGCCAGCAGCGTAGCGGTGGAGTACCAAGAGACCCAGTACTTC
- TRBJ2-7 TRBV10-3 TRBD1 CAISPRGQGGEQYF TGTGCCATCAGTCCCCGGGGACAGGGTGGCGAGCAGTACTTC
- TRBJ2-7 TRBV5-1 - CASSLGAGPYEQYF TGCGCCAGCAGCTTGGGAGCAGGGCCCTACGAGCAGTACTTC
- TRBJ2-6 TRBV28 - CASTSGANVLTF TGTGCCAGCACTTCTGGGGCCAACGTCCTGACTTTC
- TRBJ2-3 TRBV5-4 - CASTRSGSTDTQYF TGTGCCAGCACCCGAAGCGGAAGCACAGATACGCAGTATTTT
- TRBJ2-7 TRBV27 TRBD2 CASSWLAGAYEQYF TGTGCCAGCAGTTGGCTAGCGGGGGCCTACGAGCAGTACTTC
- TRBJ1-4 TRBV5-1 TRBD1 CASSLQGGPTNEKLFF TGCGCCAGCAGCTTACAGGGGGGACCAACTAATGAAAAACTGTTTTTT
- TRBJ1-2 TRBV4-3 - CASSQDITHNNYGYTF TGCGCCAGCAGCCAAGATATTACCCACAACAACTATGGCTACACCTTC
- TRBJ1-5 TRBV6-5 - CASSYSRSGTQPQHF TGTGCCAGCAGTTACTCAAGATCCGGGACTCAGCCCCAGCATTTT
- TRBJ1-6 TRBV27 - CASSFEGQEDSPLHF TGTGCCAGCAGTTTCGAGGGGCAGGAAGACTCACCCCTCCACTTT
- TRBJ2-2 TRBV15 TRBD1 CATSRRDRGDTGELFF TGTGCCACCAGCAGGAGGGACAGGGGGGACACCGGGGAGCTGTTTTTT
- TRBJ2-1 TRBV19 TRBD1 CASSNQGAPRDEQFF TGTGCCAGTAGTAATCAGGGGGCCCCTAGGGATGAGCAGTTCTTC
- TRBJ2-3 TRBV19 TRBD1 CASSPDRAPDTQYF TGTGCCAGTAGCCCTGACAGGGCCCCAGATACGCAGTATTTT
few TRBJ1-1 TRBV18 - CASSPMLNTEAFF TGTGCCAGCTCACCAATGCTGAACACTGAAGCTTTCTTT
- TRBJ1-5 TRBV15 - CATSRGRVDQPQHF TGTGCCACCAGCAGAGGGAGGGTCGATCAGCCCCAGCATTTT
- TRBJ1-3 TRBV5-8 - CASSSGRTLSGNTIYF TGTGCCAGCAGCTCGGGACGGACGCTCTCTGGAAACACCATATATTTT
- TRBJ2-2 TRBV5-1 - CASSLDPDSLGTGELFF TGCGCCAGCAGCTTGGACCCTGACAGTCTAGGCACCGGGGAGCTGTTTTTT
- TRBJ1-2 TRBV9 TRBD1 CASSEGTGGGGYTF TGTGCCAGCAGCGAGGGGACAGGAGGTGGTGGCTACACCTTC